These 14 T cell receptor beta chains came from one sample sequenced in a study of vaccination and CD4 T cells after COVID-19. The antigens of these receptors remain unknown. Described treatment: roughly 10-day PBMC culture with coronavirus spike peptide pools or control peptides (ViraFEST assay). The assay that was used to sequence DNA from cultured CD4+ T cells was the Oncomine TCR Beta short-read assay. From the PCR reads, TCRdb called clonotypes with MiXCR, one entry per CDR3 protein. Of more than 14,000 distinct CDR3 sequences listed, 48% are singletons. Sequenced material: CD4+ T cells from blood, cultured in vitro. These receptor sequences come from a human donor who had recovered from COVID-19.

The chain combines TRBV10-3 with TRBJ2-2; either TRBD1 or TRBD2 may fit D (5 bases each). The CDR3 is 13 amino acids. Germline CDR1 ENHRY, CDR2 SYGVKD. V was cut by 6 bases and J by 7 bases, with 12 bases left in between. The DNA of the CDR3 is TGTGCCATCAGCCCGGGACGACACGGGGAGCTGTTTTTT. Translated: CAISPGRHGELFF.

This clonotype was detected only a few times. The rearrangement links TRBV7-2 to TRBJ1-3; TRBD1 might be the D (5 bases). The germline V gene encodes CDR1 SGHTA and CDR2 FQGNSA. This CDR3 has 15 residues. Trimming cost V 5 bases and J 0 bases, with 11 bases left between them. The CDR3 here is CASSAAGGSGNTIYF. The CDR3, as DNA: TGTGCCAGCAGCGCCGCGGGGGGCTCTGGAAACACCATATATTTT.

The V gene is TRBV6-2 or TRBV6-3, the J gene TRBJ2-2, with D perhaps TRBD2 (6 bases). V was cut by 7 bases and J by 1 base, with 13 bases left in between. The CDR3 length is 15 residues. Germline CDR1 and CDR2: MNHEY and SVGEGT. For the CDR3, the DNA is TGTGCCAGCAAAGGCGGACTACAGAACACCGGGGAGCTGTTTTTT. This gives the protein CASKGGLQNTGELFF.

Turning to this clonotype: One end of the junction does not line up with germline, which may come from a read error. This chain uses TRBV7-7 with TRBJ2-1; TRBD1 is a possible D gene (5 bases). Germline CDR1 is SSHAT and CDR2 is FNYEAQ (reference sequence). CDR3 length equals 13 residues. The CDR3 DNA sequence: TGTGCTAGCAGCGCCGGACAAGACAATGAGCAGTTCTTC. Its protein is CASSAGQDNEQFF. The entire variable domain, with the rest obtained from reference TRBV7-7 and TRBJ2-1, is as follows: GAGVSQSPRYKVTKRGQDVTLRCDPISSHATLYWYQQALGQGPEFLTYFNYEAQPDKSGLPSDRFSAERPEGSISTLTIQRTEQRDSAMYRCASSAGQDNEQFFGPGTRLTVL.

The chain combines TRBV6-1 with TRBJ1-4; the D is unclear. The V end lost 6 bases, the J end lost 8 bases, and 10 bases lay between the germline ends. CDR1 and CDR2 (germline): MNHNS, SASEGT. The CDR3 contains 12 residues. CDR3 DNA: TGTGCCAGCAGGGAGAGAGGCGAAAAACTGTTTTTT. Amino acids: CASRERGEKLFF.

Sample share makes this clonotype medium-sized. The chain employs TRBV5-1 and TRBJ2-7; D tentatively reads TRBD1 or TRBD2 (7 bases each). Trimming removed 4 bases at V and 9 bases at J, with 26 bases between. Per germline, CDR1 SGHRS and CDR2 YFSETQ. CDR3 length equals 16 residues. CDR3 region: CASSPSTGQITGGQYF. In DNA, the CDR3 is TGCGCCAGCAGCCCCTCCACGGGACAGATAACGGGGGGGCAGTACTTC.

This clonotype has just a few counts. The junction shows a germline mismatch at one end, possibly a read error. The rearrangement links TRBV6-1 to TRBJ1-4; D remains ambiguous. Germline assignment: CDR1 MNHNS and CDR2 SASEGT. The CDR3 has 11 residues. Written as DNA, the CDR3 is TGTGCCAGCAGGGAAGGGGAAAAACTGTTTTTT. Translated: CASREGEKLFF.

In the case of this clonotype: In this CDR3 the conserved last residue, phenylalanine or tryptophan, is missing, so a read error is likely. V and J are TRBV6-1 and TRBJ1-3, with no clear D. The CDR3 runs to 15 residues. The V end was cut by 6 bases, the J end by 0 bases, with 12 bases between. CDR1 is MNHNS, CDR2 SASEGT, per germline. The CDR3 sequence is CASRFRSNSGNTIYL. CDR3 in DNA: TGTGCCAGCAGGTTTCGGTCAAACTCTGGAAACACCATATATCTT.

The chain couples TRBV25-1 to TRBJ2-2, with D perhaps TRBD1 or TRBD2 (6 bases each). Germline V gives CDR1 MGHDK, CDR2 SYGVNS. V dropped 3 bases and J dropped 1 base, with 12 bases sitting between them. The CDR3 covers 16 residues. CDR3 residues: CASSESGGKNTGELFF. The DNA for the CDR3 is TGTGCCAGCAGTGAGTCCGGGGGCAAGAACACCGGGGAGCTGTTTTTT. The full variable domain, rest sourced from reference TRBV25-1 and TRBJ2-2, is EADIYQTPRYLVIGTGKKITLECSQTMGHDKMYWYQQDPGMELHLIHYSYGVNSTEKGDLSSESTVSRIRTEHFPLTLESARPSHTSQYLCASSESGGKNTGELFFGEGSRLTVL.

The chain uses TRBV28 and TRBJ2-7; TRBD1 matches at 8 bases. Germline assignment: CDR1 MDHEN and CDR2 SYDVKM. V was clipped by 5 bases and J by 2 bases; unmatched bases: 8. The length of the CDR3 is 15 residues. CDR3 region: CASSQIRDRTYEQYF. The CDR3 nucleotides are TGTGCCAGCAGTCAAATCCGGGACAGGACCTACGAGCAGTACTTC.

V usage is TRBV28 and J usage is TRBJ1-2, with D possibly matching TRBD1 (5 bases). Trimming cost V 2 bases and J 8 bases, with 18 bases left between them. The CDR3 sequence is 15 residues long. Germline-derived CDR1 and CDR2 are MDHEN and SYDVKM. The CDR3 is CASSLGAGPQRGYTF. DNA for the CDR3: TGTGCCAGCAGTTTAGGGGCGGGACCTCAGAGGGGCTACACCTTC.

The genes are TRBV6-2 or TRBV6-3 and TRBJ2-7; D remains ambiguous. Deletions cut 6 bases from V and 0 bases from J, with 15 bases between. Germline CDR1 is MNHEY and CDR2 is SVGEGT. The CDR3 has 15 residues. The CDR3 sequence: CASSPETLGSYEQYF. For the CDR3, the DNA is TGTGCCAGCAGCCCTGAGACTCTTGGCTCCTACGAGCAGTACTTC.

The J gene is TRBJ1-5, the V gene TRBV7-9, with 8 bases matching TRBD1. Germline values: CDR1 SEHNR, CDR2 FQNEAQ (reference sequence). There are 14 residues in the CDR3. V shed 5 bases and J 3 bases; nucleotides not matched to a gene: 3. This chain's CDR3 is CASSPDRVNQPQHF. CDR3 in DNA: TGTGCCAGCAGCCCGGACAGGGTCAATCAGCCCCAGCATTTT. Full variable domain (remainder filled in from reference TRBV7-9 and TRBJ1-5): DTGVSQNPRHKITKRGQNVTFRCDPISEHNRLYWYRQTLGQGPEFLTYFQNEAQLEKSRLLSDRFSAERPKGSFSTLEIQRTEQGDSAMYLCASSPDRVNQPQHFGDGTRLSIL.

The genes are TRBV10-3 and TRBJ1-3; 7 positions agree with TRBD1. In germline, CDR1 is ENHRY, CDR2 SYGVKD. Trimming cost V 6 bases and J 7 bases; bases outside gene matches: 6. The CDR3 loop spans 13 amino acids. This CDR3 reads CAIRDRSKNTIYF. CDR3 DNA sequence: TGTGCCATCAGGGACAGGTCGAAGAACACCATATATTTT.